The rows below give T cell receptor beta chains drawn from one sample of a study of radiotherapy plus CTLA-4 blockade in lung cancer. TCRdb's table, derived via immunoSEQ multiplex PCR, lists solely in-frame clones and lacks some. The sample holds about 73,000 clones, 80% to 90% seen once. The specimen was peripheral blood, collected from a patient treated with radiotherapy plus ipilimumab. Receptor source: a human donor with non-small cell lung cancer that progressed on radiotherapy plus ipilimumab. CDR3s leave out the opening cysteine and the closing phenylalanine or tryptophan. Size tells how often a clone was seen (once, few, many) or the class of an expanded clone, and some rows leave it out.

NA,TRBJ1-5,TRBV5-5,ASSLAGPSNQPQH
once,TRBJ2-5,TRBV15,ATSRVASWKETQY
NA,TRBJ2-3,TRBV4-2,ASSQEGILAGEADTQY
NA,TRBJ2-1,TRBV19,ASTPGGQGFNEQF
NA,TRBJ1-5,TRBV2,ASSEGRSNQPQH
NA,TRBJ1-5,TRBV4-1,ASSQAQGTRNQPQH
few,TRBJ2-2,TRBV7-3,ASSLTGQVEGELF
NA,TRBJ2-2,TRBV6-6,ASSYSMNTGELF
NA,TRBJ1-4,TRBV18,ASSLGGPGLDEKLF
NA,TRBJ2-1,TRBV28,ASSPGQEQF
NA,NA,TRBV5-6,ASSFAGEQY
NA,TRBJ2-5,TRBV20-1,SASQETQY
NA,TRBJ2-7,TRBV2,ASSDYLTYEQY
NA,TRBJ2-1,TRBV18,ASSDLDHQMDEQF
once,TRBJ2-2,TRBV2,ASRAGGATGELF
NA,TRBJ1-2,TRBV30,AWSVWDRQDYT